Described below is a single TCR beta chain sequence and its context. What it binds is unknown. Some clones are missing from TCRdb's copy, which holds only in-frame ones; the method was immunoSEQ multiplex PCR. This sample yields fewer than 150,000 clones, of which approximately 84% are seen a single time; roughly 3.9% belongs to the top ten. CDR1 and CDR2 from the germline V gene are SGHTA and FQGNSA. The CDR3 extends over 16 amino acids. V dropped 1 base and J dropped 0 bases, with 12 bases sitting between them. This sample is drawn from a study of T cell responses to AZD1222 COVID-19 vaccine. Study as a whole: Pooled in the analysis were second doses at about 4 or about 12 weeks.

Regarding the study as a whole: The donor group comprised mostly white British people and more females; the analysis possibly underestimated clonal diversity. Of the AZD1222 recipients, only five to seven were seropositive at baseline. Elevations in Spike-specific TCR breadth and depth followed administration of two AZD1222 doses.

The chain joins TRBV7-2 to TRBJ1-1; no clear D gene. The sequenced sample was peripheral blood, obtained on day 0 of AZD1222 vaccination. The sequence derives from an adult in good health. The CDR3 reads CASSLVGRTMNTEAFF. The CDR3, as DNA: TGTGCCAGCAGCTTAGTGGGCAGAACCATGAACACTGAAGCTTTCTTT.